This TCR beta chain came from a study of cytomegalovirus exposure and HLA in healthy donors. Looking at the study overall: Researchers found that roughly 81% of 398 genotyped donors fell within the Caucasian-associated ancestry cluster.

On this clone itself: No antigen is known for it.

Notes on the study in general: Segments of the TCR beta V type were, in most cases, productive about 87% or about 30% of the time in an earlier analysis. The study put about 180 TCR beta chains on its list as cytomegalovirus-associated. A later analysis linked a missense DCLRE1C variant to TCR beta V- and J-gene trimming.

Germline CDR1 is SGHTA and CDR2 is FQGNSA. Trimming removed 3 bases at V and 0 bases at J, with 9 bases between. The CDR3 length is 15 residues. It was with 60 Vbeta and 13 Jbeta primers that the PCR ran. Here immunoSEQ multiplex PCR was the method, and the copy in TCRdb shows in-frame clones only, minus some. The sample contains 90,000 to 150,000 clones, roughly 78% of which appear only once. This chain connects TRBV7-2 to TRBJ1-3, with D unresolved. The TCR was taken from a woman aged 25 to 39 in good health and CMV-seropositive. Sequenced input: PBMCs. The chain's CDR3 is CASSFSGNSGNTIYF. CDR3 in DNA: TGTGCCAGCAGCTTTAGCGGAAACTCTGGAAACACCATATATTTT. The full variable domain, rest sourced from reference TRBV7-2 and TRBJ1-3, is GAGVSQSPSNKVTEKGKDVELRCDPISGHTALYWYRQSLGQGLEFLIYFQGNSAPDKSGLPSDRFSAERTGGSVSTLTIQRTQQEDSAVYLCASSFSGNSGNTIYFGEGSWLTVV.